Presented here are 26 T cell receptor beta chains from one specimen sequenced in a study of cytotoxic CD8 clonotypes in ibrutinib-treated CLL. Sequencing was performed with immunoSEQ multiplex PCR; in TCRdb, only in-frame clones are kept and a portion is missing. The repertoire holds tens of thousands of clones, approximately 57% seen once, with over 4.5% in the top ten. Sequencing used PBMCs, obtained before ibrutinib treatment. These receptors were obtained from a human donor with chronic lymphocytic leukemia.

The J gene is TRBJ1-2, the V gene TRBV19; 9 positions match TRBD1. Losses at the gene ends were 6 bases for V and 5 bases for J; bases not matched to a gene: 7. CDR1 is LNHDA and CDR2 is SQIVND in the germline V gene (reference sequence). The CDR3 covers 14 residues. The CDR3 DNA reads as TGTGCCAGTAGCCAAACCGGGACAGGGTATGGCTACACCTTC. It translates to CASSQTGTGYGYTF.

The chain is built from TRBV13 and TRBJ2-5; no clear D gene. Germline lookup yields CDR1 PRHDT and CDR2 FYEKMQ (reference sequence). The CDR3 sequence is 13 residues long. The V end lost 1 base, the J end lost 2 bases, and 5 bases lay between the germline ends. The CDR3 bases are TGTGCCAGCAGCTTAGACTCTCAAGAGACCCAGTACTTC. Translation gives CASSLDSQETQYF.

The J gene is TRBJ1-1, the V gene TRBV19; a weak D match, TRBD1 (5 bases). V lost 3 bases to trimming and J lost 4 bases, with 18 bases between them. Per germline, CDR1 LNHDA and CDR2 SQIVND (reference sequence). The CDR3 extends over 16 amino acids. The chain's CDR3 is CASSILAGGMSTEAFF. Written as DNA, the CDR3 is TGTGCCAGTAGTATCCTTGCTGGGGGGATGAGCACTGAAGCTTTCTTT. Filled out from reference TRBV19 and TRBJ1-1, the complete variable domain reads DGGITQSPKYLFRKEGQNVTLSCEQNLNHDAMYWYRQDPGQGLRLIYYSQIVNDFQKGDIAEGYSVSREKKESFPLTVTSAQKNPTAFYLCASSILAGGMSTEAFFGQGTRLTVV.

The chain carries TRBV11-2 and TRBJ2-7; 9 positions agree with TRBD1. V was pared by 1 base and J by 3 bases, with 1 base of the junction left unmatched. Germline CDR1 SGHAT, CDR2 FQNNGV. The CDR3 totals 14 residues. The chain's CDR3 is CASSLVTGGYEQYF. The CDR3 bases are TGTGCCAGCAGCTTAGTGACAGGGGGCTACGAGCAGTACTTC.

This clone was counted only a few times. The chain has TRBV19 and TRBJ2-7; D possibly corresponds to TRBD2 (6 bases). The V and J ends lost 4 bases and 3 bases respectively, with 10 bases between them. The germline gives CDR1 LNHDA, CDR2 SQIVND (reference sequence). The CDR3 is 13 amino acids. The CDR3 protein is CASSTRDFYEQYF. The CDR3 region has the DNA TGTGCCAGTAGTACCCGGGACTTCTACGAGCAGTACTTC.

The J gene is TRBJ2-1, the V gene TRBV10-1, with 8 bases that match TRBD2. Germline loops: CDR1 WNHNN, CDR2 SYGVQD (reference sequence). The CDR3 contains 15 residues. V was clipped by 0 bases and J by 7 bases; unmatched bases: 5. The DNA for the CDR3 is TGCGCCAGCAGTGAGTCGCCAGCGGGGGTTAATGAGCAGTTCTTC. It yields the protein CASSESPAGVNEQFF.

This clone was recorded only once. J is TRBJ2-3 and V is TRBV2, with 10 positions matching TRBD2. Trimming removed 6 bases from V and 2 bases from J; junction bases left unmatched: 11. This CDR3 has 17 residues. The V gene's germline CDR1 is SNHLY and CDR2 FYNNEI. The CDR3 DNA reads TGTGCCAGCAGGACCCCGGTACTAGCGGGAATCACAGATACGCAGTATTTT. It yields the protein CASRTPVLAGITDTQYF.

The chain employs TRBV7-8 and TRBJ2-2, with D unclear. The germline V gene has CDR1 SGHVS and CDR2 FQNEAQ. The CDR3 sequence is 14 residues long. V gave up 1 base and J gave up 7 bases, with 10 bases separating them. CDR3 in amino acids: CASSLGTADGELFF. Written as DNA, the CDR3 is TGTGCCAGCAGCTTAGGTACCGCGGACGGGGAGCTGTTTTTT.

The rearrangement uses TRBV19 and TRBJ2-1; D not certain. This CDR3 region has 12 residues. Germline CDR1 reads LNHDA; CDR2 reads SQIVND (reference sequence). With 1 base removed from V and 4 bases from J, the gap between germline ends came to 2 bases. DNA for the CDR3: TGTGCCAGTAGTATAGGGTACAATGAGCAGTTCTTC. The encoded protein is CASSIGYNEQFF.

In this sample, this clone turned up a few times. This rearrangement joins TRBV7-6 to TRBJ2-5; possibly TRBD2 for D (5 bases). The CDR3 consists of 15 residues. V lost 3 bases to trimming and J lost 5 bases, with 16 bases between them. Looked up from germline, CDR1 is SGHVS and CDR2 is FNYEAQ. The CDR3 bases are TGTGCCAGCAGCTTTGAGGGCGTTAGGAAGGAGACCCAGTACTTC. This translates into CASSFEGVRKETQYF. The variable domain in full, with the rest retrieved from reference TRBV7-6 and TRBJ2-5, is GAGVSQSPRYKVTKRGQDVALRCDPISGHVSLYWYRQALGQGPEFLTYFNYEAQQDKSGLPNDRFSAERPEGSISTLTIQRTEQRDSAMYRCASSFEGVRKETQYFGPGTRLLVL.

CDR3 nucleotides: TGTGCCAGCAGTTACTCTGCCGGGACAGGGGGCGATTTCTTT. Translated, it gives CASSYSAGTGGDFF. The chain couples TRBV6-5 to TRBJ1-1, with 12 bases that match TRBD1. This CDR3 spans 14 amino acids. The V and J ends lost 0 bases and 13 bases, in that order; junction bases with no gene match: 6. From germline, CDR1 is MNHEY and CDR2 SVGAGI.

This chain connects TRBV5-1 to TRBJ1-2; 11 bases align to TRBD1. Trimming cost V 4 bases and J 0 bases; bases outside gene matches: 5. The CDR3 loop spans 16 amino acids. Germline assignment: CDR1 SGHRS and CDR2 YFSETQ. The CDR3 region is CASSLGQGVTNYGYTF. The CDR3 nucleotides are TGCGCCAGCAGCCTGGGACAGGGGGTAACTAACTATGGCTACACCTTC.

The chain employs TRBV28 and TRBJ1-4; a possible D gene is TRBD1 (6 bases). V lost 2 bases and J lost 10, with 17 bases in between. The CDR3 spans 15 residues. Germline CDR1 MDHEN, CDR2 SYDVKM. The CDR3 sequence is CASSLIKSGGGKLFF. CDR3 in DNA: TGTGCCAGCAGTTTAATTAAGTCGGGGGGCGGAAAACTGTTTTTT.

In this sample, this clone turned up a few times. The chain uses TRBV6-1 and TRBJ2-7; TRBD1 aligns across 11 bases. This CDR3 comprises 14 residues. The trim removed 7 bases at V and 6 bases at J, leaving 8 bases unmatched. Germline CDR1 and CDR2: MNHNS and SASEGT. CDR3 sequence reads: CASTPGQGAREQYF. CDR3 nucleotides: TGTGCCAGCACCCCCGGACAGGGGGCGCGCGAGCAGTACTTC.

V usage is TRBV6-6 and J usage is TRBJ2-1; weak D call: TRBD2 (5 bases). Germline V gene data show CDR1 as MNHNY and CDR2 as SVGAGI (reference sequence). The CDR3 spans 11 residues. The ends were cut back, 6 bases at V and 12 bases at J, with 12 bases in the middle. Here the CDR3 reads CASRLSSWQFF. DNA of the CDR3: TGTGCCAGCAGGCTCTCTAGCTGGCAGTTCTTC.

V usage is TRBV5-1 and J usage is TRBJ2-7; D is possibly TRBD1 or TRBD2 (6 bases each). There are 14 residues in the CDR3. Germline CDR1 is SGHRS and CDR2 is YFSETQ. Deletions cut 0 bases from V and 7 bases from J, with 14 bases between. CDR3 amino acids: CASSLEQGLSEQYF. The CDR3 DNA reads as TGCGCCAGCAGCTTGGAACAGGGACTCTCGGAGCAGTACTTC.

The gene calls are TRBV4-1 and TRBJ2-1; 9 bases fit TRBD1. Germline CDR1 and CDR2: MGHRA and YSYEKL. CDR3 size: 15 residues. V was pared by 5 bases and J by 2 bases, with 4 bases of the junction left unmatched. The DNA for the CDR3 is TGCGCCAGCAGCTCCGGGACAGGGCCCTACAATGAGCAGTTCTTC. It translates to CASSSGTGPYNEQFF.

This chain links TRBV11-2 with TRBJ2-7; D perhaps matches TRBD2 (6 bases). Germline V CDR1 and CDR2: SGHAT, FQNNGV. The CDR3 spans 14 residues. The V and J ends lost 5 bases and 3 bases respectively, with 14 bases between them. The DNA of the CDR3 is TGTGCCAGCAGCCGAAGGGGAGGTGGCTACGAGCAGTACTTC. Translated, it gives CASSRRGGGYEQYF.

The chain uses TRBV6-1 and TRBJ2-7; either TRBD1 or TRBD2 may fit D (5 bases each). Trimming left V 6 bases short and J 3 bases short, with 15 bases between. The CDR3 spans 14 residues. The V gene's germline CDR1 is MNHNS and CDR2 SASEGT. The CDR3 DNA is TGTGCCAGCAGGCCGGTAGAGGGGAACTACGAGCAGTACTTC. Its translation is CASRPVEGNYEQYF.

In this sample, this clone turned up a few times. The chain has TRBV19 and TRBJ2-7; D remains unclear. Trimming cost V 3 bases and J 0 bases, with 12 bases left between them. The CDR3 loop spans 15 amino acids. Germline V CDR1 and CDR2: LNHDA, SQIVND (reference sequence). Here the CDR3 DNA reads TGTGCCAGTAGTATTGATCTCACCACCTCCTACGAGCAGTACTTC. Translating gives CASSIDLTTSYEQYF.

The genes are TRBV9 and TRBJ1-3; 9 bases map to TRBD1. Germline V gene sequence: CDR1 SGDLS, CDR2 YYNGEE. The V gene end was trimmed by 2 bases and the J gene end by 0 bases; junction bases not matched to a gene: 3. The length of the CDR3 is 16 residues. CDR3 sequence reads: CASSVGTGTSGNTIYF. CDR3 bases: TGTGCCAGCAGCGTGGGGACAGGGACCTCTGGAAACACCATATATTTT.

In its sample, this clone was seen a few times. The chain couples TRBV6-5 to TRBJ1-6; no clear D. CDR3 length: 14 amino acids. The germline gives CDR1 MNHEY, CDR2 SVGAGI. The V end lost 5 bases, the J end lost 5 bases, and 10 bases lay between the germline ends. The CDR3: CASSPGRDNSPLHF. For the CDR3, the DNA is TGTGCCAGCAGTCCCGGACGGGATAATTCACCCCTCCACTTT.

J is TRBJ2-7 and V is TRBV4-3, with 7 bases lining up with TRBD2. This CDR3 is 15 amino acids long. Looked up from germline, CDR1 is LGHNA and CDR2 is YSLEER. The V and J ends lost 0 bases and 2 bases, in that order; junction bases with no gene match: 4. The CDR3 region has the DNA TGCGCCAGCAGCCAAGATCGGGGGGATACCTACGAGCAGTACTTC. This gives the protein CASSQDRGDTYEQYF.

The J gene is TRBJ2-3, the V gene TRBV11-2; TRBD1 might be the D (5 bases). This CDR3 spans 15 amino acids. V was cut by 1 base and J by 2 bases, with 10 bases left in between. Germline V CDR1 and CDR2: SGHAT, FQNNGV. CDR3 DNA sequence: TGTGCCAGCAGCTTAGGGGGCATTGACACAGATACGCAGTATTTT. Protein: CASSLGGIDTDTQYF.

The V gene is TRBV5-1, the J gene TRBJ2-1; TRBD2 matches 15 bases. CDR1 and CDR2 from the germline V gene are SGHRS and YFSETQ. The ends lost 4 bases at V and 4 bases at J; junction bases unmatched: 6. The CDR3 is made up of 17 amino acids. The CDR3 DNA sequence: TGCGCCAGCAGCAGGGGACTAGCGGGGGGACTTTACAATGAGCAGTTCTTC. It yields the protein CASSRGLAGGLYNEQFF.

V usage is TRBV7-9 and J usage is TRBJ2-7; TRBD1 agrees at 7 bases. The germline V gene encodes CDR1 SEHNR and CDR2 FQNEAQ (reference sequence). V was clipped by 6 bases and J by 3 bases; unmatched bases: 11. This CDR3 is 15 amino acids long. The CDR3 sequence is CASSSRDSSIYEQYF. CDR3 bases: TGTGCCAGCAGTTCCCGGGACAGTAGCATCTACGAGCAGTACTTC.